The clone carrying this TCR beta chain was found once. Study processing details: Estimated nucleated cell counts came from reference gene primer amplification. TCRdb's table, derived via immunoSEQ multiplex PCR, lists solely in-frame clones and lacks some. V and J calls plus clone size are reproduced from that table; the DNA served to infer D and trimming. The profile shows over 100,000 clones, around 90% of them singletons. After removal of 6 bases from V and 5 bases from J, the junction contained 8 bases not matched to a gene. The CDR3 length is 14 residues. Germline CDR1 is MGHDK and CDR2 is SYGVNS. The sample originates from a study of blood T cell repertoires in COVID-19. As for the study in general: Italy, Spain and the United States were the sources of the convalescent and acute COVID-19 samples. PBMCs, B-cell-depleted T cells, or T cells were the source of the cDNA or gDNA that made up the material.

Sequencing was done on a sample of peripheral blood. This TCR was recovered from a human donor in a cohort sampled during active COVID-19. V and J are TRBV25-1 and TRBJ2-7; TRBD2 matches 9 bases. The CDR3 sequence: CASREGASGDEQYF. Here the CDR3 DNA reads TGTGCCAGCAGGGAGGGTGCTAGCGGGGACGAGCAGTACTTC.